This T cell receptor beta chain was identified during a study of PD-L1 blockade in urothelial cancer. In the study overall: Each patient had 0 to 3 earlier chemotherapy regimens.

Germline V gene data show CDR1 as LNHDA and CDR2 as SQIVND (reference sequence). After removal of 5 bases from V and 6 bases from J, the junction contained 12 bases not matched to a gene. This CDR3 is built from 15 residues. Time point reported: pretreatment peripheral blood. The assay was immunoSEQ multiplex PCR, and TCRdb's table has in-frame clones only and misses some. The repertoire holds approximately 50,000 clones, with 86% as singletons. The sample was PBMCs, taken around atezolizumab (anti-PD-L1) treatment. This clonotype originated in a man between 60 and 70 years old with urothelial cancer. The J gene is TRBJ2-7, the V gene TRBV19; 8 bases agree with TRBD2. The CDR3 sequence is CASSAISGRLGEQYF. The DNA of the CDR3 is TGTGCCAGTAGTGCGATCAGCGGGAGACTGGGCGAGCAGTACTTC.